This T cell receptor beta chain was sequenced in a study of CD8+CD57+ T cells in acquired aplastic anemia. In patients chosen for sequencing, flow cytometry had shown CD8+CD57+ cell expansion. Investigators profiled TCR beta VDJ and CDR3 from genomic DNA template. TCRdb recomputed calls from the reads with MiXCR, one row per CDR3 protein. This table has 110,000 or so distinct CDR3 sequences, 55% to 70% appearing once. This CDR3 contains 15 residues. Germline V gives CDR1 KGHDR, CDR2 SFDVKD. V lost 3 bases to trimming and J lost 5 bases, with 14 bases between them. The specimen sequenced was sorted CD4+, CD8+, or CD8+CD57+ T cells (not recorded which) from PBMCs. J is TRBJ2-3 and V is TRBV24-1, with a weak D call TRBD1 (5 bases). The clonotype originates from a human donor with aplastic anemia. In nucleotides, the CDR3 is TGTGCCACCAGTGATCCACCGACAGAGATAGATACGCAGTATTTT. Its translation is CATSDPPTEIDTQYF.